The 20 T cell receptor beta chains below were found in one sample sequenced in a study of cytomegalovirus exposure and HLA in healthy donors. A multiplex PCR was run with 60 Vbeta primers and 13 Jbeta primers. Sequenced by immunoSEQ multiplex PCR; TCRdb stores in-frame clones only, minus some. Among roughly 160,000 clones, roughly 87% were seen once, and the ten largest hold 0.65% to 0.9%. The sequenced material came from PBMCs. The source of these receptors is a woman in her twenties or thirties in good health and CMV-seronegative.

J is TRBJ2-7 and V is TRBV19, with a tentative D call TRBD2 (6 bases). Trimming left V 2 bases short and J 2 bases short, with 13 bases between. The CDR3 contains 15 residues. Germline V lookup: CDR1 LNHDA, CDR2 SQIVND (reference sequence). The CDR3 sequence: CASSIFGTGTYEQYF. In DNA, the CDR3 is TGTGCCAGTAGTATATTCGGGACTGGGACCTACGAGCAGTACTTC.

This clone was counted once. V and J are TRBV5-1 and TRBJ2-1; D is ambiguous. The CDR3 spans 14 residues. V lost 4 bases to trimming and J lost 6 bases, with 14 bases between them. CDR1 is SGHRS, CDR2 YFSETQ, per germline. As DNA, the CDR3 is TGCGCCAGCAGCCGTACATGGTATCTCAATGAGCAGTTCTTC. Its protein product is CASSRTWYLNEQFF.

The chain is built from TRBV29-1 and TRBJ2-3; a weak D match, TRBD2 (7 bases). The CDR3 runs to 14 residues. CDR1 and CDR2 from the germline V gene are SQVTM and ANQGSEA. V lost 2 bases and J lost 2, with 11 bases in between. The CDR3 DNA reads TGCAGCGTTGAATTGCGGGGGCCCACAGATACGCAGTATTTT. Protein: CSVELRGPTDTQYF.

The chain recombines TRBV29-1 with TRBJ2-4; 9 bases match TRBD2. V was clipped by 0 bases and J by 2 bases; unmatched bases: 14. The CDR3 spans 19 residues. In germline, CDR1 is SQVTM, CDR2 ANQGSEA. The CDR3 spells CSVEDLASGVFGTKNIQYF. The CDR3 DNA is TGCAGCGTTGAAGATCTGGCTAGCGGGGTGTTTGGGACCAAAAACATTCAGTACTTC.

The chain carries TRBV5-1 and TRBJ2-4; TRBD1 agrees at 8 bases. The CDR3 sequence is 15 residues long. J gave up 7 bases and V 0 bases, and 6 bases lay outside the gene matches. Germline loops: CDR1 SGHRS, CDR2 YFSETQ. DNA of the CDR3: TGCGCCAGCAGCTTGGGATCAGGGGGCTGGAACATTCAGTACTTC. It codes for CASSLGSGGWNIQYF.

This rearrangement joins TRBV7-2 to TRBJ1-4; tentatively, D is TRBD1 (5 bases). The germline V gene has CDR1 SGHTA and CDR2 FQGNSA. The germline V and J ends were trimmed by 4 bases and 3 bases, with 9 bases remaining between them. This CDR3 comprises 14 residues. The CDR3 spells CASSYTTANEKLFF. In DNA, the CDR3 is TGTGCCAGCAGCTATACGACAGCTAATGAAAAACTGTTTTTT.

This clone was seen more than once but under ten times. V and J are TRBV5-1 and TRBJ2-2, with 9 positions matching TRBD1. The CDR3 runs to 17 residues. Germline CDR1 is SGHRS and CDR2 is YFSETQ. Germline trimming cut 3 bases from V and 5 bases from J; bases unmatched to any gene: 11. The CDR3 coding sequence is TGCGCCAGCAGCTCACAGGGGGCGCAGGTCGAGACCGGGGAGCTGTTTTTT. Amino acid sequence: CASSSQGAQVETGELFF. The complete variable domain, with remaining parts taken from reference TRBV5-1 and TRBJ2-2, reads KAGVTQTPRYLIKTRGQQVTLSCSPISGHRSVSWYQQTPGQGLQFLFEYFSETQRNKGNFPGRFSGRQFSNSRSEMNVSTLELGDSALYLCASSSQGAQVETGELFFGEGSRLTVL.

The V call is TRBV19, the J call TRBJ2-7, with 8 positions matching TRBD2. The V gene end was trimmed by 8 bases and the J gene end by 2 bases; junction bases not matched to a gene: 8. The CDR3 has 14 amino acids. The germline gives CDR1 LNHDA, CDR2 SQIVND (reference sequence). This chain's CDR3 is CASSAGGTTYEQYF. CDR3 coding DNA: TGTGCCAGTTCTGCGGGGGGCACCACCTACGAGCAGTACTTC.

The chain carries TRBV25-1 and TRBJ2-5, with 8 bases that match TRBD1. The CDR3 runs to 16 residues. V dropped 2 bases and J dropped 0; count of bases not matched to a gene: 5. Germline CDR1 and CDR2: MGHDK and SYGVNS. CDR3 sequence (DNA): TGTGCCAGCAGTGAAAGTTTGGGACAGGACCAAGAGACCCAGTACTTC. It encodes CASSESLGQDQETQYF.

V and J are TRBV30 and TRBJ2-1; 7 bases map to TRBD1. The CDR3 is made up of 13 amino acids. The trim removed 7 bases at V and 8 bases at J, leaving 11 bases unmatched. In germline, CDR1 is GTSNPN, CDR2 SVGIG (reference sequence). DNA for the CDR3: TGTGCCTCCTCCACGGGCAGGGGGTATGAGCAGTTCTTC. Residues: CASSTGRGYEQFF. Together with reference TRBV30 and TRBJ2-1, the CDR3 gives the full variable domain: SQTIHQWPATLVQPVGSPLSLECTVEGTSNPNLYWYRQAAGRGLQLLFYSVGIGQISSEVPQNLSASRPQDRQFILSSKKLLLSDSGFYLCASSTGRGYEQFFGPGTRLTVL.

Here the CDR3 DNA reads TGTGCCAGTAGTAACAGCCAAGAGACCCAGTACTTC. This encodes CASSNSQETQYF. The V gene is TRBV19, the J gene TRBJ2-5; D unclear. Germline-derived CDR1 and CDR2 are LNHDA and SQIVND (reference sequence). Deletions cut 4 bases from V and 1 base from J, with 4 bases between. The length of the CDR3 is 12 residues.

The J gene is TRBJ2-1, the V gene TRBV27; 14 bases align to TRBD2. Germline assignment: CDR1 MNHEY and CDR2 SMNVEV (reference sequence). CDR3 size: 15 residues. With V trimmed by 5 bases and J by 9 bases, 6 bases remained unmatched. CDR3 in DNA: TGTGCCAGCAGTCCCCTCGGGACTAGCGGGAGTGAGCAGTTCTTC. Amino acids: CASSPLGTSGSEQFF.

The rearrangement uses TRBV5-1 and TRBJ2-3; 8 nucleotides match TRBD1. Germline CDR1 reads SGHRS; CDR2 reads YFSETQ. Trimming at V came to 3 bases and at J to 3 bases, leaving 15 bases not matched to a gene. The CDR3 consists of 18 residues. The CDR3 loop is CASSSVGGQGQGTDTQYF. In nucleotides, the CDR3 is TGCGCCAGCAGCTCGGTAGGGGGCCAAGGACAGGGTACAGATACGCAGTATTTT. Full variable domain (missing parts from reference TRBV5-1 and TRBJ2-3): KAGVTQTPRYLIKTRGQQVTLSCSPISGHRSVSWYQQTPGQGLQFLFEYFSETQRNKGNFPGRFSGRQFSNSRSEMNVSTLELGDSALYLCASSSVGGQGQGTDTQYFGPGTRLTVL.

The chain couples TRBV27 to TRBJ2-7; 8 nucleotides agree with TRBD2. The CDR3 extends over 17 amino acids. CDR1 is MNHEY, CDR2 SMNVEV, per germline (reference sequence). With 2 bases clipped from V and 0 bases from J, the junction kept 9 bases outside the gene matches. The CDR3: CASSLNSGLGFSYEQYF. The CDR3 nucleotides are TGTGCCAGCAGTTTAAATTCGGGACTAGGGTTCTCCTACGAGCAGTACTTC.

The chain employs TRBV29-1 and TRBJ2-3; 9 bases map to TRBD2. Losses at the gene ends were 7 bases for V and 4 bases for J; bases not matched to a gene: 15. CDR1 and CDR2 (germline): SQVTM, ANQGSEA. The CDR3 spans 16 residues. Here the CDR3 reads CSAGLAGGRVADTQYF. CDR3 sequence (DNA): TGCAGCGCGGGCCTGGCGGGAGGGAGAGTGGCAGATACGCAGTATTTT.

This clone came up once. The chain carries TRBV29-1 and TRBJ2-2; no definite D call. Between the trimmed V and J ends, which lost 3 bases and 0 bases, there was a span of 8 bases. The CDR3 covers 14 residues. The V gene's germline CDR1 is SQVTM and CDR2 ANQGSEA. DNA of the CDR3: TGCAGCGTTGACGGCGGTCCGAACACCGGGGAGCTGTTTTTT. Amino acid sequence: CSVDGGPNTGELFF.

The rearrangement joins TRBV2 to TRBJ1-4; a weak D match, TRBD1 (6 bases). The germline V gene has CDR1 SNHLY and CDR2 FYNNEI. The V gene lost 8 bases and the J gene lost 5 bases, with 12 bases spanning the gap. This CDR3 comprises 13 residues. The CDR3 coding sequence is TGTGCCAGCTCCGACAGGTCAAATGAAAAACTGTTTTTT. Its translation is CASSDRSNEKLFF.

This sequence joins TRBV11-2 and TRBJ2-5; D uncertain. Germline values: CDR1 SGHAT, CDR2 FQNNGV. The V gene lost 5 bases and the J gene lost 10 bases, with 14 bases spanning the gap. The CDR3 totals 12 residues. The CDR3 region is CASSLSGFIQYF. The DNA of the CDR3 is TGTGCCAGCAGCCTCTCCGGGTTCATCCAGTACTTC. Filled out from reference TRBV11-2 and TRBJ2-5, the complete variable domain reads EAGVAQSPRYKIIEKRQSVAFWCNPISGHATLYWYQQILGQGPKLLIQFQNNGVVDDSQLPKDRFSAERLKGVDSTLKIQPAKLEDSAVYLCASSLSGFIQYFGPGTRLLVL.

V gene TRBV6-6 combines with J gene TRBJ1-1; no clear D gene. CDR3 length: 15 amino acids. V was clipped by 7 bases and J by 0 bases, with 15 bases between them. The germline V gene encodes CDR1 MNHNY and CDR2 SVGAGI (reference sequence). CDR3 sequence reads: CASIARVLMNTEAFF. CDR3 coding DNA: TGTGCCAGCATCGCGAGGGTCCTCATGAACACTGAAGCTTTCTTT.

This chain uses TRBV19 with TRBJ2-3; perhaps TRBD2 as D (6 bases). From germline, CDR1 is LNHDA and CDR2 SQIVND (reference sequence). V shed 10 bases and J shed 6 bases, with 17 bases lying between them. There are 13 residues in the CDR3. This CDR3 reads CATSGLYGDTQYF. CDR3 bases: TGTGCCACCTCGGGACTCTATGGGGATACGCAGTATTTT.